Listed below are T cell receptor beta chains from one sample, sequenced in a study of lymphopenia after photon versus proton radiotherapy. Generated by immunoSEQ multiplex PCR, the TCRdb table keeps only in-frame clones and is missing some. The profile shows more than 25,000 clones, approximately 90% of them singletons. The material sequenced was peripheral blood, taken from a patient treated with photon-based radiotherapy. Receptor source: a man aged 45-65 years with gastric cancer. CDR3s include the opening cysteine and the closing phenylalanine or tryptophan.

CASSRGADTQYF	TRBJ2-3	TRBV7-2	12
CASSRTGTRYNEQFF	TRBJ2-1	TRBV27	15
CAWNGGGMNTEAFF	TRBJ1-1	TRBV30	14
CASSEWSSPLHF	TRBJ1-6	TRBV25-1	12
CASHTGDQPQHF	TRBJ1-5	TRBV6-5	12
CASSLQGSDTQYF	TRBJ2-3	TRBV10-2	13
CAISRDRVGTGELFF	TRBJ2-2	TRBV10-3	15
CASSLDRSGRWAFF	TRBJ1-1	TRBV11-2	14
CAWSVGQGKETQYF	TRBJ2-5	TRBV30	14
CASSQVRGGETQYF	TRBJ2-5	TRBV14	14
CASSTGTGAFTGELFF	TRBJ2-2	TRBV18	16
CASSGKNIQYF	TRBJ2-4	TRBV18	11
CASSLDLGLDWQYF	TRBJ2-3	TRBV11-2	14
CASSGGQYNQPQHF	TRBJ1-5	TRBV18	14
CASSPGLQETQYF	TRBJ2-5	TRBV5-1	13
CASSEGGDLRQPQHF	TRBJ1-5	TRBV10-2	15
CASSLAAGELFF	TRBJ2-2	TRBV7-9	12
CASSSLTGGAKTQYF	TRBJ2-5	TRBV7-6	15
CASSNGVGGELFF	TRBJ2-2	TRBV7-7	13
CASSLGGQGYSPLHF	TRBJ1-6	TRBV5-8	15
CASRSPGGPNTGELFF	TRBJ2-2	TRBV19	16
CASNYLSGNSPLHF	TRBJ1-6	TRBV19	14
CASSSAKNYEQYF	TRBJ2-7	TRBV5-6	13
CASSLVVGSQPQHF	TRBJ1-5	TRBV5-4	14
CASSPLGGGNEKLFF	TRBJ1-4	TRBV11-2	15
CASSSRGDTEETQYF	TRBJ2-5	TRBV11-3	15
CASSSIWGATYNEQFF	TRBJ2-1	TRBV9	16
CASSEAPQQPQHF	TRBJ1-5	TRBV6-1	13
CAWSSTQGSYNSPLHF	TRBJ1-6	TRBV30	16
CASSLSGDAGGELFF	TRBJ2-2	TRBV5-1	15
CASSTPGQGNSPLHF	TRBJ1-6	TRBV19	15
CASSGAGPGTGELFF	TRBJ2-2	TRBV5-4	15
CASSKTGAMAYNSPLHF	TRBJ1-6	TRBV14	17
CASSFTVEAFF	TRBJ1-1	TRBV7-9	11
CASSPQRVTEAFF	TRBJ1-1	TRBV4-3	13
CASSGLISYNEQFF	TRBJ2-1	TRBV7-6	14
CASSQTSLGIAYF	TRBJ2-7	TRBV4-2	13
CASRGFSGNTIYF	TRBJ1-3	TRBV7-6	13
CASSTTGTANYGYTF	TRBJ1-2	TRBV19	15
CSGGTGNYGYTF	TRBJ1-2	TRBV29-1	12
CASSYNRRSSNTGELFF	TRBJ2-2	TRBV14	17
CASGGLGSTDTQYF	TRBJ2-3	TRBV5-6	14
CASRVRGSEKLFF	TRBJ1-4	TRBV6-4	13
CASSIRGTGTRNTEAFF	TRBJ1-1	TRBV19	17
CASSTLGQVVGDTQYF	TRBJ2-3	TRBV14	16
CASRGKVDTGELFF	TRBJ2-2	TRBV6-1	14
CASSQSPGFSYNSPLHF	TRBJ1-6	TRBV23-1	17
CASSPKQNTEAFF	TRBJ1-1	TRBV18	13
CASSLDGSGGGETQYF	TRBJ2-5	TRBV11-2	16
CATSARTITDTQYF	TRBJ2-3	TRBV6-4	14
CASNNGTITEAFF	TRBJ1-1	TRBV10-1	13
CSVELGVETQYF	TRBJ2-5	TRBV29-1	12
CASSFRGGGTDTQYF	TRBJ2-3	TRBV27	15
CSVVAGGYGETQYF	TRBJ2-5	TRBV29-1	14
CSVEATGSGLGYTF	TRBJ1-2	TRBV29-1	14